The 18 T cell receptor beta chains given below trace back to one sample, sequenced in a study of CD8 T cells in Susac syndrome. cDNA came from roughly 0.5 to 1 ug RNA primed by random hexamers. TCRdb reprocessed the immunoSEQ multiplex PCR reads via MiXCR and lists one record per CDR3 protein. The repertoire holds 180,000 or so distinct CDR3 sequences, with approximately 94% as singletons. The sample taken for sequencing was CD4+ T cells from PBMCs. The source of these receptors is a human donor with multiple sclerosis.

V is TRBV12-3 or TRBV12-4 and J is TRBJ2-3; 8 bases agree with TRBD2. The CDR3 is made up of 14 amino acids. The V gene end was trimmed by 4 bases and the J gene end by 3 bases; junction bases not matched to a gene: 3. CDR3: CASSSGGPTDTQYF. DNA for the CDR3: TGTGCCAGCAGTTCGGGGGGGCCTACAGATACGCAGTATTTT.

The genes are TRBV20-1 and TRBJ1-5, with TRBD1 matching 10 bases. The V segment lost 3 bases and the J segment 0 bases; nucleotides outside the gene matches: 5. CDR1 is DFQATT and CDR2 is SNEGSKA in the germline V gene (reference sequence). The CDR3 has 16 residues. The CDR3 loop is CSARGTGVNSNQPQHF. CDR3 DNA sequence: TGCAGTGCTAGGGGGACAGGGGTCAATAGCAATCAGCCCCAGCATTTT.

In this sample, this clonotype turned up a few times. The chain couples TRBV7-2 to TRBJ2-5; D is uncertain. There are 16 residues in the CDR3. Germline CDR1 is SGHTA and CDR2 is FQGNSA. V lost 5 bases, J lost 2 bases, and 18 bases lay in between. CDR3 coding DNA: TGTGCCAGCAGCGCTATCCAGCGCGGCCCTCAAGAGACCCAGTACTTC. Translation gives CASSAIQRGPQETQYF.

The J gene is TRBJ2-5, the V gene TRBV20-1, with D unclear. The CDR3 has 15 residues. V was pared by 0 bases and J by 5 bases, with 16 bases between. Germline values: CDR1 DFQATT, CDR2 SNEGSKA (reference sequence). CDR3 sequence (DNA): TGCAGTGCTAGAGATCTGCCCGGGCGTGGGGAGACCCAGTACTTC. This sequence encodes CSARDLPGRGETQYF.

The genes are TRBV20-1 and TRBJ2-4, with D possibly matching TRBD2 (5 bases). Trimming stripped 2 bases from V and 7 bases from J, with 24 bases between. This CDR3 region has 17 residues. Germline V lookup: CDR1 DFQATT, CDR2 SNEGSKA (reference sequence). For the CDR3, the DNA is TGCAGTGCTAGAAAGTGGGCAGGTCCAAGCGGTGGGAACATTCAGTACTTC. Its protein is CSARKWAGPSGGNIQYF.

This rearrangement joins TRBV30 to TRBJ1-4, with TRBD1 matching over 7 bases. Per the germline V gene, CDR1 is GTSNPN and CDR2 is SVGIG (reference sequence). Losses at the gene ends were 2 bases for V and 6 bases for J; bases not matched to a gene: 0. The length of the CDR3 is 12 residues. The CDR3 bases are TGTGCCTGGAGTCAGGGGGATGAAAAACTGTTTTTT. Its translation is CAWSQGDEKLFF.

The V gene is TRBV6-6, the J gene TRBJ2-7, with 7 bases matching TRBD1. In germline, CDR1 is MNHNY, CDR2 SVGAGI (reference sequence). J was trimmed by 2 bases and V by 1 base; bases with no gene match: 8. This CDR3 has 16 residues. CDR3 loop: CASSYWGQGVTYEQYF. The DNA for the CDR3 is TGTGCCAGCAGTTACTGGGGGCAGGGGGTGACCTACGAGCAGTACTTC.

The genes are TRBV15 and TRBJ1-2; D uncertain. Germline assignment: CDR1 LNHNV and CDR2 YYDKDF (reference sequence). The CDR3 runs to 14 residues. Trimming left V 1 base short and J 0 bases short, with 6 bases between. As DNA, the CDR3 is TGTGCCACCAGCAGAGCTGGCGCTAACTATGGCTACACCTTC. Protein: CATSRAGANYGYTF.

This CDR3 is CASSLNPWDGYTF. The DNA for the CDR3 is TGTGCCAGCAGCCTTAATCCTTGGGATGGCTACACCTTC. The gene calls are TRBV14 and TRBJ1-2; D unresolved. The CDR3 contains 13 residues. Germline V gene sequence: CDR1 SGHDN, CDR2 FVKESK. Trimming cost V 4 bases and J 6 bases, with 12 bases left between them.

V is TRBV5-4 and J is TRBJ1-2; no clear D. The CDR3 totals 14 residues. Germline-derived CDR1 and CDR2 are SGHNT and YYREEE (reference sequence). Deletions cut 4 bases from V and 3 bases from J, with 13 bases between. The CDR3 here is CASSHDGNDYGYTF. Written as DNA, the CDR3 is TGTGCCAGCAGCCATGACGGTAATGACTATGGCTACACCTTC.

The V gene is TRBV28, the J gene TRBJ2-5; possibly TRBD1 or TRBD2 for D (6 bases each). The V end was cut by 10 bases, the J end by 4 bases, with 13 bases between. Germline V lookup: CDR1 MDHEN, CDR2 SYDVKM. This CDR3 region has 12 residues. CDR3 DNA sequence: TGTGCCACTCGGGGGCAGACAGAGACCCAGTACTTC. Translating gives CATRGQTETQYF.

The V call is TRBV29-1, the J call TRBJ2-5; D might be TRBD2 (6 bases). CDR1 SQVTM and CDR2 ANQGSEA come from the germline V gene. The CDR3 is made up of 14 amino acids. V was cut by 6 bases and J by 5 bases, with 19 bases left in between. The CDR3 sequence is CSVYKPARGETQYF. CDR3 DNA sequence: TGCAGCGTCTATAAGCCGGCCCGGGGGGAGACCCAGTACTTC.

This chain links TRBV30 with TRBJ1-2; D not resolved. V lost 4 bases, J lost 4 bases, and 10 bases lay in between. The CDR3 loop spans 12 amino acids. Germline V gene data show CDR1 as GTSNPN and CDR2 as SVGIG (reference sequence). CDR3 loop: CAWTPDTYGYTF. DNA of the CDR3: TGTGCCTGGACTCCCGATACCTATGGCTACACCTTC.

This clonotype has only one observation. The V gene is TRBV19, the J gene TRBJ1-1, with D hard to call. Trimming left V 1 base short and J 0 bases short, with 9 bases between. The CDR3 covers 15 residues. The germline V gene encodes CDR1 LNHDA and CDR2 SQIVND (reference sequence). The CDR3 DNA sequence: TGTGCCAGTAGTATAGGGGCTCATTTGAACACTGAAGCTTTCTTT. Translation: CASSIGAHLNTEAFF.

The genes are TRBV2 and TRBJ2-5, with TRBD2 identical over 8 bases. V lost 10 bases and J lost 5; bases outside the gene matches: 15. CDR1 and CDR2 from the germline V gene are SNHLY and FYNNEI. The CDR3 is made up of 15 amino acids. This CDR3 reads CATAPSGGAVETQYF. For the CDR3, the DNA is TGTGCCACCGCCCCCTCCGGGGGGGCTGTTGAGACCCAGTACTTC.

V and J are TRBV2 and TRBJ1-5, with 8 bases that match TRBD1. Germline V CDR1 and CDR2: SNHLY, FYNNEI. V shed 3 bases and J 6 bases; nucleotides not matched to a gene: 4. CDR3 size: 14 residues. The CDR3, as DNA: TGTGCCAGCAGTGAGGACAGGGTGGGTCAGCCCCAGCATTTT. This codes for CASSEDRVGQPQHF.

The rearrangement uses TRBV20-1 and TRBJ2-3, with 7 bases lining up with TRBD2. CDR3 length: 13 residues. Germline V gene sequence: CDR1 DFQATT, CDR2 SNEGSKA (reference sequence). Trimming at V came to 5 bases and at J to 2 bases, leaving 4 bases not matched to a gene. The CDR3 is CSAPSGATDTQYF. The CDR3 bases are TGCAGTGCTCCCAGCGGGGCCACAGATACGCAGTATTTT.

This sequence joins TRBV29-1 and TRBJ1-1; D possibly corresponds to TRBD1 (5 bases). The V gene's germline CDR1 is SQVTM and CDR2 ANQGSEA. V was trimmed by 0 bases and J by 8 bases, leaving 19 bases between them. This CDR3 has 15 residues. As DNA, the CDR3 is TGCAGCGTTGAAGATTTGGGGGGTCGGGAGACGGAAGCTTTCTTT. Encoded protein: CSVEDLGGRETEAFF.